The 14 T cell receptor beta chains presented below share a single source sample, sequenced in a study of tumor-infiltrating lymphocytes in oesophageal squamous cell carcinoma. One entry per CDR3 protein results from TCRdb running MiXCR on the PCR reads. The data hold over 10,000 distinct CDR3 sequences, with 50% to 60% observed a single time. Sequencing was done on a sample of esophageal tumor tissue. These receptors all come from a female donor with esophageal squamous cell carcinoma.

This clonotype counts as medium-sized (0.01 to 0.1%). The rearrangement links TRBV24-1 to TRBJ2-1; no clear D gene. Germline V gene data show CDR1 as KGHDR and CDR2 as SFDVKD. The CDR3 is 15 residues long. V was cut by 1 base and J by 6 bases, with 12 bases left in between. Written as DNA, the CDR3 is TGTGCCACCAGTGATTTAGAGGCAGTATCCAATGAGCAGTTCTTC. As protein: CATSDLEAVSNEQFF.

A few counts support this clonotype. The chain uses TRBV7-3 and TRBJ2-5; D perhaps matches TRBD1 (5 bases). The DNA end is a closer match to TRBJ2-7, so the J assignment may be wrong. Germline CDR1 reads SGHTA; CDR2 reads FQGTGA. This CDR3 has 13 residues. The CDR3 loop is CASSIGHLYEQYF. The CDR3 region has the DNA TGTGCCAGCAGCATCGGACACCTATACGAGCAGTACTTC.

This clonotype appeared a few times. The rearrangement links TRBV7-6 to TRBJ2-1; possibly TRBD2 for D (5 bases). This CDR3 comprises 12 residues. Germline assignment: CDR1 SGHVS and CDR2 FNYEAQ. V was pared by 5 bases and J by 10 bases, with 12 bases between. Here the CDR3 reads CASSIYRGEQFF. CDR3 in DNA: TGTGCCAGCAGCATCTATCGCGGGGAGCAGTTCTTC. The full variable domain, rest sourced from reference TRBV7-6 and TRBJ2-1, is GAGVSQSPRYKVTKRGQDVALRCDPISGHVSLYWYRQALGQGPEFLTYFNYEAQQDKSGLPNDRFSAERPEGSISTLTIQRTEQRDSAMYRCASSIYRGEQFFGPGTRLTVL.

This clonotype rates as large. The chain joins TRBV7-9 to TRBJ2-7; D is unresolved. Trimming removed 8 bases at V and 4 bases at J, with 15 bases between. Looked up from germline, CDR1 is SEHNR and CDR2 is FQNEAQ (reference sequence). This CDR3 is 13 amino acids long. CDR3 DNA sequence: TGTGCCAGCGAAGCCAGGAGTTCTTACGAGCAGTACTTC. It is translated as CASEARSSYEQYF.

The rearrangement joins TRBV7-2 to TRBJ2-5; unclear D gene. The DNA end is more similar to TRBJ2-7, so the J call may be wrong. Germline CDR1 and CDR2: SGHTA and FQGNSA. This CDR3 spans 13 amino acids. In DNA form, the CDR3 reads TGTGCCAGCAGGGCGCCGGCCGCCTACGAGCAGTACTTC. It translates to CASRAPAAYEQYF.

The chain carries TRBV2 and TRBJ2-3; the D gene is possibly TRBD2 (5 bases). The germline gives CDR1 SNHLY, CDR2 FYNNEI. V lost 6 bases to trimming and J lost 6 bases, with 10 bases between them. There are 12 residues in the CDR3. CDR3 amino acids: CASRLVFDTQYF. CDR3 in DNA: TGTGCCAGCAGACTAGTCTTCGATACGCAGTATTTT.

This clonotype was detected many times. The V and J genes are TRBV25-1 and TRBJ2-3, with TRBD2 matching 7 bases. J lost 4 bases, V lost 6 bases, and 7 bases had no gene match. Per germline, CDR1 MGHDK and CDR2 SYGVNS. The CDR3 sequence is 14 residues long. CDR3 sequence: CASSYAGVPDTQYF. CDR3 coding DNA: TGTGCCAGCAGCTACGCGGGAGTTCCAGATACGCAGTATTTT.

This clonotype appeared a few times. The V and J genes are TRBV7-3 and TRBJ2-5, with D maybe TRBD1 (6 bases). The CDR3 runs 13 residues. CDR1 is SGHTA and CDR2 is FQGTGA in the germline V gene. The V and J ends lost 0 bases and 4 bases respectively, with 6 bases between them. CDR3 nucleotides: TGTGCCAGCAGCTTAACAGGGGGAGAGACCCAGTACTTC. It codes for CASSLTGGETQYF. The entire variable domain, with the rest obtained from reference TRBV7-3 and TRBJ2-5, is as follows: GAGVSQTPSNKVTEKGKYVELRCDPISGHTALYWYRQSLGQGPEFLIYFQGTGAADDSGLPNDRFFAVRPEGSVSTLKIQRTERGDSAVYLCASSLTGGETQYFGPGTRLLVL.

This clonotype was found once. This CDR3 is missing its conserved last phenylalanine or tryptophan, likely due to a read error. It is unclear where the CDR3 begins or ends on the DNA, so no DNA is shown, and the CDR3 is as TCRdb lists it. J is TRBJ2-3 and V is TRBV6-1; TRBD1 is the table's D call and was not checked against the DNA. Counting both end residues, the CDR3 totals 20 amino acids. The germline CDR1 and CDR2 sequences are MNHNS and SASEGT. CDR3 amino acids: CASSNPSGGRNYGYTFGSGP.

CDR3 loop: CASSRGLAGALGEQFF. Here the CDR3 DNA reads TGTGCCAGCAGCCGAGGACTAGCGGGAGCCCTAGGCGAGCAGTTCTTC. The chain couples TRBV11-2 to TRBJ2-1, with TRBD2 matching over 13 bases. The CDR3 is 16 amino acids. CDR1 SGHAT and CDR2 FQNNGV come from the germline V gene. V gave up 5 bases and J gave up 10 bases; unmatched junction bases: 11.

This chain links TRBV7-6 with TRBJ2-5; 10 nucleotides line up with TRBD2. Germline assignment: CDR1 SGHVS and CDR2 FNYEAQ. J gave up 7 bases and V 6 bases, and 11 bases lay outside the gene matches. The CDR3 length is 15 residues. This chain's CDR3 is CASSSNSGRLGTQYF. CDR3 nucleotide sequence: TGTGCCAGCAGTTCAAATAGCGGGAGGTTGGGGACCCAGTACTTC.

Note on this clonotype: This CDR3 fails to terminate in the conserved phenylalanine or tryptophan, so it likely reflects a read error. The DNA is omitted, as the CDR3 cannot be located on it reliably, and the CDR3 follows TCRdb's listing. V is TRBV7-3 and J is TRBJ2-1; TRBD2, the table's D call, lacks a check against the DNA. Termini included, the CDR3 measures 15 amino acids. Germline V gives CDR1 SGHTA, CDR2 FQGTGA. CDR3 region: CASSSREGYGYTFGS.

This clonotype was found a few times. The germline gene is not matched at one end of the junction; a read error may be the cause. CDR3 loop: CASSPGLATETQYF. Here the CDR3 DNA reads TGTGCTAGCAGCCCCGGACTAGCAACGGAGACCCAGTACTTC. V and J are TRBV7-6 and TRBJ2-5; TRBD2 matches at 8 bases. The CDR3 is 14 residues long. Germline loops: CDR1 SGHVS, CDR2 FNYEAQ.

CDR3 residues: CASSLTSRGETQYF. The CDR3 bases are TGTGCCAGCAGCTTGACTAGTAGAGGGGAGACCCAGTACTTC. V and J are TRBV7-8 and TRBJ2-3, with D possibly matching TRBD2 (6 bases). The last part of the DNA fits TRBJ2-5 better; the J call may be wrong. The CDR3 is 14 amino acids. Germline V gene lookup returns CDR1 SGHVS and CDR2 FQNEAQ.